Listed here is a single T cell receptor beta chain. One end of the junction varies from germline; a read error may be responsible. These data are taken from a study of tumor-infiltrating lymphocytes in primary liver carcinoma. The CDR3 runs 16 residues. Germline CDR1 SEHNR, CDR2 FQNEAQ (reference sequence). DNA and RNA were both co-extracted from roughly 18-30 mg of bulk tissue that had not been sorted. A primer in the constant region served to generate TCR beta cDNA from 500 ng of total RNA. Three-round nested multiplex PCR performed with slightly modified ARM-PCR produced the TCR beta libraries. The two initial PCR rounds, around 11 cycles each, used TRBV1-TRBV30 forward and C-beta reverse primers. TCRdb recomputed calls from the multiplex PCR reads with MiXCR, one row per CDR3 protein. The repertoire holds tens of thousands of distinct CDR3 sequences, around two thirds seen once, with roughly 30% in the top ten.

This receptor was taken from a woman in her twenties or thirties with primary liver carcinoma and hepatitis B virus infection. The chain couples TRBV7-9 to TRBJ2-1; 11 nucleotides align to TRBD2. The sample was liver tumor tissue from sampling region 3. Subset in this sample: tumor region T3, left-lateral pole. In DNA form, the CDR3 reads TGTGCCAGTAGCTTAGGGACTAGCGGAGCTAGAAATGAGCAGTCCTTC. Translation gives CASSLGTSGARNEQSF.